This T cell receptor (beta chain) was observed in a study of beta chain features in type 1 diabetes. This CDR3 comprises 15 residues. In germline, CDR1 is SGDLS, CDR2 YYNGEE. The V segment lost 5 bases and the J segment 6 bases; nucleotides outside the gene matches: 11. Sequenced material consisted of expressed TCRB transcripts (all of the isolated RNA was reverse transcribed). The table came from immunoSEQ multiplex PCR; TCRdb's copy has only in-frame clones and leaves some out. In the table there are some 44,000 clones, about 51% of which are singletons. This sequence was found in a woman aged 18-35 years in good health. The sequencing input was Tregs from blood. The chain employs TRBV9 and TRBJ1-5; 7 bases are shared with TRBD1. CDR3 DNA sequence: TGTGCCAGCAGTGCGCAGGGGGAACTTTCTCAGCCCCAGCATTTT. Residues: CASSAQGELSQPQHF.